This T cell receptor beta chain originates from a study of blood T cell repertoires in COVID-19. The wider study: T cells, B-cell-depleted T cells, or PBMCs provided the cDNA or gDNA that served as material.

Here immunoSEQ multiplex PCR was the method, and the copy in TCRdb shows in-frame clones only, minus some. The sample comprises 450,000 to 500,000 clones, approximately 85% of which are singletons, and roughly 3.1% rests with the top ten. This CDR3 is 14 amino acids long. Germline V gene lookup returns CDR1 MNHEY and CDR2 SVGAGI. The V end was cut by 8 bases, the J end by 4 bases, with 12 bases between. The receptor's source is a human donor in a cohort sampled during active COVID-19. This chain links TRBV6-5 with TRBJ1-6, with D perhaps TRBD1 (6 bases). Sequencing was performed on peripheral blood. The DNA for the CDR3 is TGTGCCAGCCGGAAGGGGACATATAATTCACCCCTCCACTTT. Its translation: CASRKGTYNSPLHF.